This T cell receptor (beta chain) was profiled in a study of a mutant IDH1 vaccine in newly diagnosed glioma. Time point meaning: week 47, end of study. One vaccine dose held 300 ug of mutant IDH1 20-mer peptide and came with topical imiquimod. A note on this clone: Its antigen remains unknown.

Germline assignment: CDR1 SGDLS and CDR2 YYNGEE. J was trimmed by 3 bases and V by 4 bases; bases with no gene match: 10. The CDR3 has 15 residues. Using immunoSEQ multiplex PCR, the repertoire was profiled, and TCRdb retains in-frame clones only, with some absent. In the table there are 30,000 to 35,000 clones, approximately 89% of which are singletons. Sequencing was performed on PBMCs, taken from a glioma patient whose treatment included an IDH1 peptide vaccine. This sequence originates from a man aged 40-49 years with glioma. The J gene is TRBJ2-7, the V gene TRBV9; TRBD2 matches 7 bases. The CDR3 DNA is TGTGCCAGCAGCTTAAGTAGCGGGCCTTACTACGAGCAGTACTTC. Its protein product is CASSLSSGPYYEQYF. The entire variable domain, with the rest obtained from reference TRBV9 and TRBJ2-7, is as follows: DSGVTQTPKHLITATGQRVTLRCSPRSGDLSVYWYQQSLDQGLQFLIQYYNGEERAKGNILERFSAQQFPDLHSELNLSSLELGDSALYFCASSLSSGPYYEQYFGPGTRLTVT.